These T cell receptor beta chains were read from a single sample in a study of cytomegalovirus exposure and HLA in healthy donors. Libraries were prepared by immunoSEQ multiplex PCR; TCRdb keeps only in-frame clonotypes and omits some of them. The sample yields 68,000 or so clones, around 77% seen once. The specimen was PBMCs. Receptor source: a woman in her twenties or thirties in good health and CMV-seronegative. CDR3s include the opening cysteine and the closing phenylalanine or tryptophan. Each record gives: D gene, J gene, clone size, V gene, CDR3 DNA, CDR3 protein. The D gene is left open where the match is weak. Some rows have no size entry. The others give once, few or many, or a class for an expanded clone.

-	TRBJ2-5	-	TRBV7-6	TGTGCCAGCAGTACCGGCAGGGCGTGGGAGACCCAGTACTTC	CASSTGRAWETQYF
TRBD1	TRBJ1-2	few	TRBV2	TGTGCCAGCATTCTGTCGACAGGGGTTGGCTATGGCTACACCTTC	CASILSTGVGYGYTF
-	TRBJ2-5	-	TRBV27	TGTGCCAGCAGTTTATATGGGCCGGGGGAGACCCAGTACTTC	CASSLYGPGETQYF
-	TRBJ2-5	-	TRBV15	TGTGCCACCAGCAGAGGGCGGGACGAGTCGGAGACCCAGTACTTC	CATSRGRDESETQYF
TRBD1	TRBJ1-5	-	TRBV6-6	TGTGCCAGCAGTCCCGGGACAGTCAATCAGCCCCAGCATTTT	CASSPGTVNQPQHF
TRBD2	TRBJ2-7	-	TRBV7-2	TGTGCCAGCAGCTCCAGACTAGCGGCCTCCTCCTACGAGCAGTACTTC	CASSSRLAASSYEQYF
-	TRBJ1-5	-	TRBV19	TGTGCCAGTAGGTATGGGGGGGAGCCCCAGCATTTT	CASRYGGEPQHF
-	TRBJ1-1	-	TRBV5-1	TGCGCCAGCAGCTTGACAGGGAACACTGAAGCTTTCTTT	CASSLTGNTEAFF
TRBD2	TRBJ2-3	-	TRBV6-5	TGTGCCAGCAGGATGACTAGCGAGGGGTCAGATACGCAGTATTTT	CASRMTSEGSDTQYF
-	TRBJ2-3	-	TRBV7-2	TGTGCCAGCAGCTTAACAGCTAGCACAGATACGCAGTATTTT	CASSLTASTDTQYF
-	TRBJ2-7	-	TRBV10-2	TGCGCCAGCAGTGACAGAGGGACTTCGTACGAGCAGTACTTC	CASSDRGTSYEQYF
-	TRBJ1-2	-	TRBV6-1	TGTGCCAGCAGTGAAGCGGACGGGGGGAACTATGGCTACACCTTC	CASSEADGGNYGYTF
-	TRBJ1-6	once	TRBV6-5	TGTGCCAGCAGTTTGAAAGGAGGCTCACCCCTCCACTTT	CASSLKGGSPLHF
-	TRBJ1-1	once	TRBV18	TGTGCCAGCTCATATGGCAAGAACACTGAAGCTTTCTTT	CASSYGKNTEAFF
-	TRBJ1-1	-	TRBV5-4	TGTGCCAGCAGCTCGGGGTGGCAATTGAACACTGAAGCTTTCTTT	CASSSGWQLNTEAFF
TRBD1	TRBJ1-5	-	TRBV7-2	TGTGCCAGCAGTCCCGGGACAGGGGTAGGTCAGCCCCAGCATTTT	CASSPGTGVGQPQHF
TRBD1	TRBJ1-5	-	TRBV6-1	TGTGCCAGCAGAACAGGGGTGGTTCAGCCCCAGCATTTT	CASRTGVVQPQHF
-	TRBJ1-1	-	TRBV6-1	TGTGCCAGCAGTGAAGCCAGGAAGACGGACTTT	CASSEARKTDF
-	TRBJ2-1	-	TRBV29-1	TGCAGCGTCCGACAGGGACTCAATGAGCAGTTCTTC	CSVRQGLNEQFF
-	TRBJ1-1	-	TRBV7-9	TGTGCCAGCAGCCCAGGGGTCGACACTGAAGCTTTCTTT	CASSPGVDTEAFF
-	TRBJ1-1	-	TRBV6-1	TGTGCCAGCAGGTTGGGGAGCGCTGAAGCTTTCTTT	CASRLGSAEAFF
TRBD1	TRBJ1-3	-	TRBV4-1	TGCGCCAGCAGCCAACGACGGGACAGGAGCTCTGGAAACACCATATATTTT	CASSQRRDRSSGNTIYF
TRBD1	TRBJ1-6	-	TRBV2	TGTGCCAGCAGGACAGGGGTTTCACCCCTCCACTTT	CASRTGVSPLHF
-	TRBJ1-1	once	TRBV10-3	TGTGCCATCAGTGAGTCGATGCGGGTCTTGAACACTGAAGCTTTCTTT	CAISESMRVLNTEAFF
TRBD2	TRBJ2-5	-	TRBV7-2	TGTGCCAGCAGCTTAGCACTAGCGGGGGAGACCCAGTACTTC	CASSLALAGETQYF
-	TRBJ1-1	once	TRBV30	TGTGCCTGGATTCTGATGGGGGCGTCCAGTGAAGCTTTCTTT	CAWILMGASSEAFF
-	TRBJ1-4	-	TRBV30	TGTGCCTGGAGTATTCAGGGGTCTAATGAAAAACTGTTTTTT	CAWSIQGSNEKLFF
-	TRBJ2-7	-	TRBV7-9	TGTGCCAGCAGGTCGGGGGGCGGGGCCTACGAGCAGTACTTC	CASRSGGGAYEQYF
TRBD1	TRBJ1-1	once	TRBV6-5	TGTGCCAGCAGTAAGCCGGGACAGATGAACACTGAAGCTTTCTTT	CASSKPGQMNTEAFF
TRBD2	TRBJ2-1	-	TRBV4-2	TGTGCCAGCAGCCAAGGCTCTTTGAGCGGGGGGTTGTACAATGAGCAGTTCTTC	CASSQGSLSGGLYNEQFF
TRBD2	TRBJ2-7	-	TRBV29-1	TGCAGCGTTGGAGGAGCGGGAGGGACTAAGTACTACGAGCAGTACTTC	CSVGGAGGTKYYEQYF